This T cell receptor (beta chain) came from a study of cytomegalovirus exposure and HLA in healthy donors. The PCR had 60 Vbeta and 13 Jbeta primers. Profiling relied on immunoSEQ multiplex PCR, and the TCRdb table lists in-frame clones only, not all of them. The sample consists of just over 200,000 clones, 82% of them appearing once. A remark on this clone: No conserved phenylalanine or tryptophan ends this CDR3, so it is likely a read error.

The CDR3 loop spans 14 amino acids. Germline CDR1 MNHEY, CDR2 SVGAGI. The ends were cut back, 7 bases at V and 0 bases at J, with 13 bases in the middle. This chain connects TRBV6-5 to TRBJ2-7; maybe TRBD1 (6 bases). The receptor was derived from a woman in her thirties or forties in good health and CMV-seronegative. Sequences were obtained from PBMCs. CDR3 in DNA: TGTGCCAGCACCGCCAGGGACAACTCCTACGAGCAGTACCTC. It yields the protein CASTARDNSYEQYL.